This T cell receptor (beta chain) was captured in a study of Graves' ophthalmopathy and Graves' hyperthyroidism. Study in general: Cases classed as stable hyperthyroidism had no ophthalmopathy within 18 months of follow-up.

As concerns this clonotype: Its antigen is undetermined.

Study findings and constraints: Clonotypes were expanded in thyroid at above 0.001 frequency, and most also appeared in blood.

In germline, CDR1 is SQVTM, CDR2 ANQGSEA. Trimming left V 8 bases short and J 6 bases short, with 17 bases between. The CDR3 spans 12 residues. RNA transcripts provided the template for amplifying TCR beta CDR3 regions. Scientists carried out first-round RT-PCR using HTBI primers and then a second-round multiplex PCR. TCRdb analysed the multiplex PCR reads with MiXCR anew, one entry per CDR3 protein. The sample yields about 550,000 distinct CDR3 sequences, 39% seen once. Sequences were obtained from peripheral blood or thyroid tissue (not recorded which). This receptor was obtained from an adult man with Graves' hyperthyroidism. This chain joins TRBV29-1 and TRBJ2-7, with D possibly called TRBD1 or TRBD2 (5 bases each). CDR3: CSLRPGTGEQYF. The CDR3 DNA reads TGCAGCCTTAGACCTGGGACGGGCGAGCAGTACTTC.